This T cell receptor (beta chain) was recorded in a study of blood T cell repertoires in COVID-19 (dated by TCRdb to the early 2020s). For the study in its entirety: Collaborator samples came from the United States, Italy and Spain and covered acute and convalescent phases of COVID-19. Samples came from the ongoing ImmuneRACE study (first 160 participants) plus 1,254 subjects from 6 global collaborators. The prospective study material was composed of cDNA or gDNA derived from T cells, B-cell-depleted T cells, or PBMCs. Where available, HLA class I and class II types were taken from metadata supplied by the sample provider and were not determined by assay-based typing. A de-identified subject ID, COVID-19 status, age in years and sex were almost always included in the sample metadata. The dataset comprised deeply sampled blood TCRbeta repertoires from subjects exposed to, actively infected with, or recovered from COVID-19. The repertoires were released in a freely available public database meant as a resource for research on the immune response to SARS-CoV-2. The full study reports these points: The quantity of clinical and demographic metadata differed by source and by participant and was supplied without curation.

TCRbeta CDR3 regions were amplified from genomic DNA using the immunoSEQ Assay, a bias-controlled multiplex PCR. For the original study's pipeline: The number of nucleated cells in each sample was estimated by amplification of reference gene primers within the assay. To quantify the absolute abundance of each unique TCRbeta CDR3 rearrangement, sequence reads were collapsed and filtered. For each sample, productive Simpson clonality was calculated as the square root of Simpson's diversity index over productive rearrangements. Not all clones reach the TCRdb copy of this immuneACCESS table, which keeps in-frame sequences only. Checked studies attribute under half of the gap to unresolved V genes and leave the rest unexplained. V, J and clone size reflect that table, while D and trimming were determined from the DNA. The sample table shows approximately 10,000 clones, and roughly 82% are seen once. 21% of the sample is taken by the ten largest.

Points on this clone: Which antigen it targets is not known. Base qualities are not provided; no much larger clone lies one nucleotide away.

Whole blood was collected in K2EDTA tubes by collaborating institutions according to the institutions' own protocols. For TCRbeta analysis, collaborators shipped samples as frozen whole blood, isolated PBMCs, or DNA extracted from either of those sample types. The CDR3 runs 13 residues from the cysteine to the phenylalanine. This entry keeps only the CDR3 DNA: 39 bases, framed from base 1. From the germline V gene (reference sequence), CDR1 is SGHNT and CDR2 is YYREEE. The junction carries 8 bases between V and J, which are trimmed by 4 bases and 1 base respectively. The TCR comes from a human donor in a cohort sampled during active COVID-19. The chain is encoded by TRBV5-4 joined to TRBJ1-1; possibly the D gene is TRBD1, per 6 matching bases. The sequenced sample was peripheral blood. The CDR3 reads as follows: CASSLDRNTEAFF. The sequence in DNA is TGTGCCAGCAGCCTGGACAGGAACACTGAAGCTTTCTTT.